Listed below are T cell receptor beta chains from one sample, sequenced in a study of T cells in Graves' hyperthyroidism and ophthalmopathy. Via MiXCR, TCRdb re-called the multiplex PCR reads, giving one row per CDR3 protein. The sample includes hundreds of thousands of distinct CDR3 sequences, more than 11% of them seen just once. Sequences were obtained from blood. The receptors were gathered from a woman younger than 45 with Graves' hyperthyroidism that later progressed to Graves' ophthalmopathy. Both conserved end residues are part of each CDR3. Fields, in order: J gene, CDR3 length, clone size, V gene, D gene, CDR3 protein, CDR3 DNA. A D gene is named only where the DNA matches it firmly. Rows may omit the clone size; those that give it use once, few, many or a size class.

J gene: TRBJ2-1; CDR3 length: 17; clone size: many; V gene: TRBV28; D gene: .; CDR3 protein: CASSPSGGTPFRDEQFF; CDR3 DNA: TGTGCCAGCAGTCCTTCTGGGGGGACCCCTTTCAGGGATGAGCAGTTCTTC
J gene: TRBJ1-1; CDR3 length: 14; clone size: many; V gene: TRBV30; D gene: .; CDR3 protein: CAWSAGQLNTEAFF; CDR3 DNA: TGTGCCTGGAGTGCCGGACAGTTAAACACTGAAGCTTTCTTT
J gene: TRBJ2-1; CDR3 length: 17; clone size: .; V gene: TRBV9; D gene: TRBD2; CDR3 protein: CASSVRGLAGDYNEQFF; CDR3 DNA: TGTGCCAGCAGCGTACGTGGCCTAGCGGGAGATTACAATGAGCAGTTCTTC
J gene: TRBJ2-1; CDR3 length: 13; clone size: many; V gene: TRBV27; D gene: .; CDR3 protein: CASKGGTGNEQFF; CDR3 DNA: TGTGCCAGCAAGGGGGGAACCGGGAATGAGCAGTTCTTC
J gene: TRBJ2-3; CDR3 length: 14; clone size: many; V gene: TRBV12-3/TRBV12-4; D gene: .; CDR3 protein: CASIDTAGTDTQYF; CDR3 DNA: TGTGCCAGCATAGACACCGCTGGCACAGATACGCAGTATTTT
J gene: TRBJ2-6; CDR3 length: 19; clone size: .; V gene: TRBV5-1; D gene: .; CDR3 protein: CASSSTGGPKSSGANVLTF; CDR3 DNA: TGCGCCAGCAGCTCCACCGGGGGCCCAAAGTCCTCTGGGGCCAACGTCCTGACTTTC
J gene: TRBJ1-2; CDR3 length: 14; clone size: few; V gene: TRBV20-1; D gene: .; CDR3 protein: CSAPPGRVNYGYTF; CDR3 DNA: TGCAGTGCTCCCCCAGGGAGAGTGAACTATGGCTACACCTTC
J gene: TRBJ2-4; CDR3 length: 19; clone size: many; V gene: TRBV2; D gene: .; CDR3 protein: CASSPRLSPLSLAKNIQYF; CDR3 DNA: TGTGCCAGCAGCCCGAGACTCAGTCCCCTCAGTTTAGCCAAAAACATTCAGTACTTC
J gene: TRBJ1-1; CDR3 length: 15; clone size: .; V gene: TRBV12-3/TRBV12-4; D gene: TRBD1; CDR3 protein: CASSSAGQGGTEAFF; CDR3 DNA: TGTGCCAGCAGCTCCGCGGGACAGGGCGGCACTGAAGCTTTCTTT
J gene: TRBJ2-3; CDR3 length: 16; clone size: many; V gene: TRBV11-3; D gene: TRBD2; CDR3 protein: CASSPLAGGITDTQYF; CDR3 DNA: TGTGCCAGCAGCCCGTTAGCGGGAGGGATCACAGATACGCAGTATTTT
J gene: TRBJ2-2; CDR3 length: 15; clone size: .; V gene: TRBV20-1; D gene: .; CDR3 protein: CSARSAGANTGELFF; CDR3 DNA: TGCAGTGCGCGGAGCGCGGGTGCGAACACCGGGGAGCTGTTTTTT
J gene: TRBJ2-7; CDR3 length: 12; clone size: many; V gene: TRBV30; D gene: .; CDR3 protein: CAWSLQGDEQYF; CDR3 DNA: TGTGCCTGGAGTCTACAGGGTGACGAGCAGTACTTC
J gene: TRBJ2-1; CDR3 length: 16; clone size: many; V gene: TRBV6-1; D gene: TRBD2; CDR3 protein: CASSEGSSGRRNEQFF; CDR3 DNA: TGTGCCAGCAGTGAAGGGTCTAGCGGGAGAAGGAATGAGCAGTTCTTC
J gene: TRBJ1-5; CDR3 length: 14; clone size: .; V gene: TRBV15; D gene: .; CDR3 protein: CATSRGTDNQPQHF; CDR3 DNA: TGTGCCACCAGCAGAGGGACCGACAATCAGCCCCAGCATTTT
J gene: TRBJ2-5; CDR3 length: 13; clone size: few; V gene: TRBV20-1; D gene: .; CDR3 protein: CSARGQSQETQYF; CDR3 DNA: TGCAGTGCTAGAGGACAGTCACAAGAGACCCAGTACTTC
J gene: TRBJ2-7; CDR3 length: 15; clone size: many; V gene: TRBV2; D gene: .; CDR3 protein: CASSDRQAISYEQYF; CDR3 DNA: TGTGCCAGCAGTGACCGACAGGCCATCTCCTACGAGCAGTACTTC
J gene: TRBJ2-7; CDR3 length: 16; clone size: few; V gene: TRBV5-6; D gene: .; CDR3 protein: CASSSFSGTLSYEQYF; CDR3 DNA: TGTGCCAGCAGCTCATTTTCCGGGACGCTATCCTACGAGCAGTACTTC
J gene: TRBJ2-3; CDR3 length: 18; clone size: many; V gene: TRBV5-1; D gene: TRBD1; CDR3 protein: CASSLDGAEQGDADTQYF; CDR3 DNA: TGCGCCAGCAGCTTGGATGGGGCGGAACAGGGGGATGCAGATACGCAGTATTTT
J gene: TRBJ2-7; CDR3 length: 16; clone size: many; V gene: TRBV5-5; D gene: .; CDR3 protein: CASSFYRGTDSYEQYF; CDR3 DNA: TGTGCCAGCAGCTTTTATAGAGGGACGGATTCCTACGAGCAGTACTTC
J gene: TRBJ1-6; CDR3 length: 16; clone size: few; V gene: TRBV18; D gene: .; CDR3 protein: CANSPAWEGSYSPLHF; CDR3 DNA: TGTGCCAACTCACCCGCCTGGGAGGGGAGCTACTCACCCCTCCACTTT
J gene: TRBJ2-7; CDR3 length: 16; clone size: many; V gene: TRBV11-2; D gene: .; CDR3 protein: CASSLFPPQVEHEQYF; CDR3 DNA: TGTGCCAGCAGCCTCTTCCCGCCGCAGGTAGAGCACGAGCAGTACTTC
J gene: TRBJ2-3; CDR3 length: 14; clone size: .; V gene: TRBV5-1; D gene: .; CDR3 protein: CASRLPSHTDTQYF; CDR3 DNA: TGCGCCAGTCGGTTGCCTTCTCACACAGATACGCAGTATTTT
J gene: TRBJ2-2; CDR3 length: 16; clone size: many; V gene: TRBV12-3/TRBV12-4; D gene: TRBD2; CDR3 protein: CASSPRLAANTGELFF; CDR3 DNA: TGTGCCAGCAGTCCTCGACTAGCGGCGAACACCGGGGAGCTGTTTTTT
J gene: TRBJ2-5; CDR3 length: 17; clone size: many; V gene: TRBV11-3; D gene: TRBD2; CDR3 protein: CASSLRGLAGVRETQYF; CDR3 DNA: TGTGCCAGCAGCTTAAGAGGACTAGCGGGAGTAAGAGAGACCCAGTACTTC
J gene: TRBJ2-5; CDR3 length: 15; clone size: many; V gene: TRBV12-3/TRBV12-4; D gene: TRBD2; CDR3 protein: CASSNGSGSLETQYF; CDR3 DNA: TGTGCCAGCAGCAATGGTAGCGGGAGTCTTGAGACCCAGTACTTC
J gene: TRBJ2-1; CDR3 length: 14; clone size: few; V gene: TRBV10-2; D gene: TRBD2; CDR3 protein: CASSTWTSGNEQFF; CDR3 DNA: TGTGCCAGCAGTACCTGGACTAGCGGCAATGAGCAGTTCTTC
J gene: TRBJ2-1; CDR3 length: 13; clone size: many; V gene: TRBV19; D gene: TRBD1; CDR3 protein: CAIGQGSYNEQFF; CDR3 DNA: TGTGCCATAGGACAGGGGTCCTACAATGAGCAGTTCTTC
J gene: TRBJ2-1; CDR3 length: 14; clone size: many; V gene: TRBV11-2; D gene: TRBD2; CDR3 protein: CASRTGLADNEQFF; CDR3 DNA: TGTGCCAGCAGGACGGGACTAGCGGACAATGAGCAGTTCTTC
J gene: TRBJ2-2; CDR3 length: 16; clone size: .; V gene: TRBV28; D gene: .; CDR3 protein: CASNRPGASSTGELFF; CDR3 DNA: TGTGCCAGCAATCGCCCGGGGGCGAGCAGCACCGGGGAGCTGTTTTTT
J gene: TRBJ2-7; CDR3 length: 11; clone size: few; V gene: TRBV28; D gene: .; CDR3 protein: CASSQLRSQYF; CDR3 DNA: TGTGCCAGCAGCCAGTTACGATCGCAGTACTTC
J gene: TRBJ2-1; CDR3 length: 14; clone size: .; V gene: TRBV10-3; D gene: TRBD2; CDR3 protein: CAISLAGEGIEQFF; CDR3 DNA: TGTGCCATCAGCCTAGCGGGAGAGGGTATTGAGCAGTTCTTC
J gene: TRBJ1-2; CDR3 length: 15; clone size: many; V gene: TRBV3-1; D gene: .; CDR3 protein: CASSQVSGGTAGYTF; CDR3 DNA: TGTGCCAGCAGCCAAGTAAGCGGGGGTACGGCTGGCTACACCTTC
J gene: TRBJ1-1; CDR3 length: 13; clone size: many; V gene: TRBV6-2/TRBV6-3; D gene: .; CDR3 protein: CASSPVMNTEAFF; CDR3 DNA: TGTGCCAGCAGTCCAGTCATGAACACTGAAGCTTTCTTT
J gene: TRBJ1-5; CDR3 length: 14; clone size: .; V gene: TRBV15; D gene: .; CDR3 protein: CATSSRGGNQPQHF; CDR3 DNA: TGTGCCACCAGCAGCCGGGGGGGCAATCAGCCCCAGCATTTT
J gene: TRBJ1-3; CDR3 length: 15; clone size: many; V gene: TRBV27; D gene: TRBD1; CDR3 protein: CASRPGTGTGNTIYF; CDR3 DNA: TGTGCCAGCAGACCTGGGACAGGTACCGGAAACACCATATATTTT
J gene: TRBJ1-6; CDR3 length: 15; clone size: many; V gene: TRBV28; D gene: .; CDR3 protein: CASSRFGGGNSPLHF; CDR3 DNA: TGTGCCAGCAGTCGCTTTGGGGGCGGTAATTCACCCCTCCACTTT
J gene: TRBJ2-7; CDR3 length: 14; clone size: many; V gene: TRBV3-1; D gene: TRBD1; CDR3 protein: CASSSDRVVSEQYF; CDR3 DNA: TGTGCCAGCAGTTCCGACAGGGTGGTGAGCGAGCAGTACTTC
J gene: TRBJ2-7; CDR3 length: 14; clone size: .; V gene: TRBV27; D gene: .; CDR3 protein: CASRPRDVSYEQYF; CDR3 DNA: TGTGCCAGCAGGCCCAGGGACGTAAGCTACGAGCAGTACTTC
J gene: TRBJ2-3; CDR3 length: 15; clone size: many; V gene: TRBV11-1; D gene: TRBD1; CDR3 protein: CASSWGDRDTDTQYF; CDR3 DNA: TGTGCCAGCAGCTGGGGGGACAGGGACACAGATACGCAGTATTTT
J gene: TRBJ2-2; CDR3 length: 15; clone size: .; V gene: TRBV19; D gene: TRBD1; CDR3 protein: CASSARQGRTGELFF; CDR3 DNA: TGTGCCAGTAGCGCCAGACAGGGTCGCACCGGGGAGCTGTTTTTT
J gene: TRBJ2-2; CDR3 length: 13; clone size: .; V gene: TRBV7-9; D gene: .; CDR3 protein: CASSSGVVGELFF; CDR3 DNA: TGTGCCAGCAGCTCAGGGGTTGTCGGGGAGCTGTTTTTT
J gene: TRBJ2-7; CDR3 length: 15; clone size: few; V gene: TRBV20-1; D gene: .; CDR3 protein: CSARDLQGEGGEQYF; CDR3 DNA: TGCAGTGCTAGAGATTTGCAGGGAGAGGGGGGCGAGCAGTACTTC
J gene: TRBJ2-7; CDR3 length: 16; clone size: few; V gene: TRBV4-1; D gene: TRBD1; CDR3 protein: CASSQGVGGQTDEQYF; CDR3 DNA: TGCGCCAGCAGCCAAGGAGTAGGGGGACAGACCGACGAGCAGTACTTC
J gene: TRBJ2-1; CDR3 length: 16; clone size: .; V gene: TRBV29-1; D gene: TRBD2; CDR3 protein: CSVVGPSSGRHNEQFF; CDR3 DNA: TGCAGCGTTGTGGGGCCTTCTAGCGGGAGACACAATGAGCAGTTCTTC
J gene: TRBJ1-2; CDR3 length: 16; clone size: many; V gene: TRBV11-1; D gene: .; CDR3 protein: CASSLRRTPANHGYTF; CDR3 DNA: TGTGCCAGCAGCTTACGGAGGACTCCCGCTAACCATGGCTACACCTTC
J gene: TRBJ1-1; CDR3 length: 15; clone size: many; V gene: TRBV10-3; D gene: .; CDR3 protein: CAVSAATDMNTEAFF; CDR3 DNA: TGTGCCGTGTCGGCAGCCACGGACATGAACACTGAAGCTTTCTTT
J gene: TRBJ1-2; CDR3 length: 14; clone size: many; V gene: TRBV28; D gene: .; CDR3 protein: CASSRIGTNYGYTF; CDR3 DNA: TGTGCCAGCAGTAGGATCGGCACCAACTATGGCTACACCTTC